This T cell receptor beta chain was recovered during a study of T cells in Graves' hyperthyroidism and ophthalmopathy. The authors deemed Graves' hyperthyroidism stable absent ophthalmopathy progression within 18 months. CDR1 LGHDT and CDR2 YNNKEL come from the germline V gene (reference sequence). J lost 5 bases, V lost 6 bases, and 0 bases had no gene match. This CDR3 is 12 amino acids long. Points from the study as a whole: In the blood, most expanded thyroid clonotypes above 0.001 appeared as well.

This clonotype was observed at least ten times. Its antigen is not identified. Amplification targeted TCR beta CDR3 regions from RNA transcripts. When the TCR CDR3 underwent first-round RT-PCR, the HTBI primer set was used. Via MiXCR, TCRdb re-called the multiplex PCR reads, giving one row per CDR3 protein. The sample has around 430,000 distinct CDR3 sequences, under 15% seen once. The chain recombines TRBV3-1 with TRBJ1-4; TRBD1 agrees at 7 bases. Material: blood. This receptor was taken from a woman aged 30 to 39 with Graves' hyperthyroidism. The DNA of the CDR3 is TGTGCCAGCAGGACAGGGAATGAAAAACTGTTTTTT. Protein product: CASRTGNEKLFF.